The clone carrying this T cell receptor beta chain has a count of ten or more. Its target is unknown. This specimen belongs to a study of blood T cells in healthy people across ages. Points from the study as a whole: Among long-lived donors, naive CD4+ cells were more numerous and diversity higher than in aged donors. While age rose, TCR beta diversity per million T cells dropped in a roughly linear way.

Germline V gives CDR1 SGHTA, CDR2 FQGNSA. The CDR3 consists of 14 residues. V lost 5 bases, J lost 6 bases, and 6 bases stayed unmatched. Alongside a J-beta primer mix, a sample-barcoded 5' primer served in a second PCR lasting 7 to 11 cycles. TCRdb re-derived calls from the 5' RACE reads in MiXCR, one entry per CDR3 protein. Seen here are 700,000 to 1,000,000 distinct CDR3 sequences, 44% observed once, and the top ten hold around 18%. The individuals who served as donors were healthy Caucasians living in Russia, aged roughly 6 to 90. The receptor was isolated from a man between 60 and 70 years old in good health. This chain uses TRBV7-2 with TRBJ2-3; TRBD2 matches 9 bases. Sequenced sample: blood. CDR3 bases: TGTGCCAGCAGCCGCAGCGGGGGGACGGATACGCAGTATTTT. Translated: CASSRSGGTDTQYF.